This T cell receptor (beta chain) originates from a study of T cell changes during pregnancy in multiple sclerosis. The V segment lost 3 bases and the J segment 1 base; nucleotides outside the gene matches: 3. The CDR3 has 14 amino acids. Germline V gives CDR1 SGDLS, CDR2 YYNGEE. TCRdb's table, derived via immunoSEQ multiplex PCR, lists solely in-frame clones and lacks some. Among under 75,000 clones listed, about 89% were seen once. Here the sequenced sample was CD4+ T cells from peripheral blood mononuclear cells, taken after pregnancy. This TCR came from a female donor in good health, enrolled as a control in a pregnancy study. V usage is TRBV9 and J usage is TRBJ1-1; 7 nucleotides match TRBD1. The chain's CDR3 is CASSGRQGNTEAFF. The CDR3, as DNA: TGTGCCAGCAGCGGAAGACAGGGGAACACTGAAGCTTTCTTT. The complete variable domain, with remaining parts taken from reference TRBV9 and TRBJ1-1, reads DSGVTQTPKHLITATGQRVTLRCSPRSGDLSVYWYQQSLDQGLQFLIQYYNGEERAKGNILERFSAQQFPDLHSELNLSSLELGDSALYFCASSGRQGNTEAFFGQGTRLTVV.